The 5 T cell receptor beta chains in this list originate from one sample, sequenced in a study of T cell repertoires in cytomegalovirus infection (dated by TCRdb to the late 2010s). This sample was sequenced with an Illumina HiSeq 1500. TCRdb took the public reads, trimmed them with fastp at Q25, ran MiXCR for clone calling and kept in-frame beta chains. CDR3 protein duplicates are merged, each entry listing the most common genes and DNA. For this sample there are fewer than 550,000 distinct CDR3 sequences; 16% appear just once. Of the sample, 20% to 30% is held by the ten largest clones. Sequencing was carried out using CD8+ T cells from PBMCs. These receptors were obtained from a human donor in good health (CMV status not recorded). Some clones in this sample may be carry-over from other donors' samples.

This clonotype turned up a few times. The chain has TRBV19 and TRBJ1-5, with D unclear. Germline values: CDR1 LNHDA, CDR2 SQIVND (reference sequence). CDR3 length equals 17 residues. The V end was cut by 6 bases, the J end by 0 bases, with 18 bases between. As DNA, the CDR3 is TGTGCCAGTAGGCTGGCCTGGACCGGGTATAGCAATCAGCCCCAGCATTTT. This sequence encodes CASRLAWTGYSNQPQHF.

The chain employs TRBV11-2 and TRBJ1-4; D might be TRBD1 (5 bases). The germline V gene has CDR1 SGHAT and CDR2 FQNNGV. V dropped 2 bases and J dropped 8 bases, with 12 bases sitting between them. This CDR3 comprises 14 residues. As DNA, the CDR3 is TGTGCCAGCAGCTTAAATCCAGGGAGGGAAAAACTGTTTTTT. Translation: CASSLNPGREKLFF.

This clonotype was detected only a few times. The chain joins TRBV25-1 to TRBJ1-5; TRBD1 aligns across 10 bases. Losses at the gene ends were 6 bases for V and 7 bases for J; bases not matched to a gene: 18. CDR3 size: 18 residues. Germline-derived CDR1 and CDR2 are MGHDK and SYGVNS. The CDR3 sequence: CASRPSLTSGTGVQPQHF. In DNA form, the CDR3 reads TGTGCCAGCAGACCCTCCTTAACGTCCGGGACAGGGGTGCAGCCCCAGCATTTT. The variable domain in full, with the rest retrieved from reference TRBV25-1 and TRBJ1-5, is EADIYQTPRYLVIGTGKKITLECSQTMGHDKMYWYQQDPGMELHLIHYSYGVNSTEKGDLSSESTVSRIRTEHFPLTLESARPSHTSQYLCASRPSLTSGTGVQPQHFGDGTRLSIL.

The chain couples TRBV5-4 to TRBJ2-7, with D possibly matching TRBD1 (6 bases). V was pared by 4 bases and J by 6 bases, with 11 bases between. Germline V gives CDR1 SGHNT, CDR2 YYREEE (reference sequence). The CDR3 is 12 amino acids. In nucleotides, the CDR3 is TGTGCCAGCAGCGGACAGTCGGGCGAGCAGTACTTC. Protein: CASSGQSGEQYF.

This clonotype was found many times. V usage is TRBV7-8 and J usage is TRBJ1-4, with D unclear. V was clipped by 6 bases and J by 1 base, with 12 bases between them. Germline CDR1 SGHVS, CDR2 FQNEAQ. The CDR3 totals 15 residues. DNA for the CDR3: TGTGCCAGCAGGGTTTCGGGAGGAACTAATGAAAAACTGTTTTTT. As protein: CASRVSGGTNEKLFF.